This TCR beta chain was captured by sequencing in a study of cytomegalovirus exposure and HLA in healthy donors (dated by TCRdb to the late 2010s). Describing the broader study: In an earlier analysis of roughly 590 of the donors, less than 350 Gb of sequence data and just under 120 million unique TCR beta sequences from 150 million to 200 million T cells were reported. Roughly 300 gigabases of sequencing data and 70 million to 100 million unique TCR sequences were included in an early release covering over 600 HLA-typed donors. The genetic ancestry cluster associated with self-reported Caucasian donors included over 65% of the roughly 400 genotyped donors. The study aimed to test whether signatures of past pathogen exposure could be identified by cataloging public T cell receptors. Using immunosequencing, the study profiled T cell repertoires from 640 or so subjects and related those repertoires to cytomegalovirus serostatus. In addition to the first cohort of 500 to 850 subjects, a separate validation cohort of approximately 120 different subjects was used. To predict cytomegalovirus infection status, the study brought together high-throughput TCR immunosequencing, statistical association of individual TCRs with disease status, and machine learning. In a later analysis, previously published TCR beta repertoires from about 670 donors were re-analyzed and high-resolution HLA genotyping was added so that TCR occurrence patterns could be studied. Rather than using new phenotypic data, the later analysis identified candidate immune exposures from TCR beta sequences and from how often those sequences occurred across donors. An earlier analysis of fewer than 700 of the donors applied high-throughput TCR beta sequencing to assess whether each TCR beta V gene segment acted as functional or pseudogenic. Donor age, sex, ethnicity and CMV serostatus were compiled together with the repertoire data. A later genetic analysis took genome-wide SNP genotypes for about 55% of the 666 donors and used that subset as a discovery cohort. Every repertoire in the discovery cohort had been generated on one and the same sequencing platform. Both class I and class II loci were covered by HLA typing, at four-digit resolution. Typing coverage varied by locus: about 620-630 donors for A, B, C, DRB1 and DQB1; approximately 560 for DQA1; approximately 610 for DPA1; roughly 470 for DPB1. Because of strong linkage in the cohort, roughly 5 DR-DQ haplotypes were treated as single units for association and clustering. Across some 400 genotyped donors of the cohort, an average of approximately 220,000 unique TCR beta nucleotide sequences per donor were sequenced, and approximately 17% of those sequences were non-productive.

V is pruned by 6 bases and J by 10 bases, leaving 6 bases of the junction without a gene match. The CDR3, cysteine through phenylalanine, is 13 amino acids long. The CDR3 DNA has 39 bases and is translated from base 1. CDR1 is given as MNHEY and CDR2 as SMNVEV, both from the germline V gene (reference sequence). The cohort comprised 666 healthy bone marrow donors. At the time of sampling, all cohort members were nominally healthy, though unrecorded immune exposures were likely present. The donor tested CMV seropositive and was one of the 289 seropositive cohort members. A peripheral blood sample was provided by each donor, and peripheral blood mononuclear cells were used for TCR beta sequencing. The Qiagen DNeasy Blood Extraction Kit was used to extract genomic DNA from the blood cell samples. Libraries were made using the immunoSEQ multiplex PCR assay. A mixture of 60 forward primers for TCR Vbeta segments and 13 reverse primers for TCR Jbeta segments was used in the multiplex PCR. The CDR3 region of rearranged TCR beta genes was amplified from genomic DNA by a multiplex PCR assay. Amplified TCR beta libraries were sequenced as 87-base-pair reads on the Illumina HiSeq System. The study's own analysis went as follows. Across the 700 or so repertoires, a later analysis counted 60 million to 90 million unique TCR beta chains, roughly 11 million of which were shared by at least two donors. To remove PCR and sequencing errors, raw reads were error-corrected and collapsed into unique sequences using a nearest-neighbor algorithm that merged closely related sequences. Alignment of CDR3 sequences to IMGT reference sequences was used to assign V, D and J gene segments. For a sequence to be retained, a match of at least six nucleotides was required to both a V gene segment and a J gene segment. Rearrangements were classified as productive when the CDR3 lacked stop codons and remained in frame with V and J, and all other rearrangements were classified as non-productive. CDR3 was defined according to IMGT convention as the region running from the second conserved V-encoded cysteine to the conserved J-encoded phenylalanine. Sequences without an unambiguous match to a single V gene segment were excluded from the earlier analysis of about 630 of the donors. In an earlier analysis of about 590 of the donors, a V segment was called functional when productive rearrangements were above 56.7%, and segregating when the standard deviation between donors exceeded 5%. A statistical classification framework was built for diagnosing cytomegalovirus status from the catalog of TCR beta chain sequences. V and J gene assignment, in a later analysis, came from comparing TCR nucleotide sequences with IMGT/GENE-DB human TR gene sequences. A later analysis assigned CDR3 sequences and most-parsimonious VDJ recombination scenarios with the TCRdist pipeline. A later analysis defined each TCR beta chain by its CDR3 amino acid sequence plus V-gene family, and excluded reads lacking a unique V-gene family. In a later analysis, around 650 highly shared, low-generation-probability nucleotide sequences were removed to address suspected cross-contamination and a sequencing artifact. In a later analysis, a clonal expansion index was calculated for each public chain from normalized within-repertoire ranks of inferred template counts. A later analysis computed generation probabilities with a VDJ recombination model fitted to out-of-frame rearrangements, and checked the results against IGoR. In a later analysis, TCR-TCR, TCR-HLA and TCR-CMV co-occurrence was scored with hypergeometric tests, and a repertoire-size bias correction was applied to TCR pairs. To estimate false discovery rates, a later analysis permuted the HLA or CMV assignments 20 times. A later analysis grouped co-occurring TCRs with DBSCAN, adding TCRdist sequence similarity when clustering within HLA-allele-positive subsets. For co-occurrence clustering, repertoires with fewer than 30,000 or more than 120,000 public chains were excluded, along with several repertoires with anomalous nucleotide sharing. TCRdb obtained this table from immuneACCESS and retained in-frame rearrangements with V and J assigned. These tables miss some clones; where compared with another copy, unresolved V genes account for less than half of the shortfall, and the remainder is unexplained. D and trimming come from the DNA, and the V and J calls and clone size come from that table. A total of 76,000 or so clones appear in this sample, over 65% of them only once. The ten largest make up about 16% of the sample.

The paper's findings and limits, for the study overall: Specific HLA alleles were associated with 15,000 to 20,000 TCR beta sequences at a false discovery rate of 0.05 in a later analysis. Presence/absence analyses assumed roughly uniform sequencing depth across donors, an assumption that may not hold. The cohort was sequenced for TCR beta chains only, and without alpha or paired-chain data the features that could be detected were limited. The classifier was reported to diagnose cytomegalovirus status with high specificity and sensitivity in both the original and validation cohorts. Across donors, most TCR sequences were observed very rarely, whereas some public TCRs were present in many individuals. Three of the identified cytomegalovirus-associated TCR beta chains were confirmed in vitro to be specific for cytomegalovirus antigens. A later genetic analysis associated a missense DCLRE1C variant with V-gene and J-gene trimming of TCR beta chains, and an independent cohort replicated the association. In an earlier analysis of some 500 of the donors, most TCR beta V segments were observed in productive rearrangements about 87% or about 30% of the time, broadly matching IMGT annotations. Strong co-occurrence of HLA alleles, especially DR and DQ, made assigning TCR associations to individual alleles difficult. A later analysis found that HLA-associated TCR beta chains were more clonally expanded and had lower generation probabilities than equally common non-associated chains. The study listed 150 to 200 TCR beta chains as associated with cytomegalovirus. Because HLA typing was missing for some donors at each locus, association tests included only the typed subset. A group of highly shared sequence variants was considered likely to be a technical artifact of the sequencing pipeline. A further reported finding was that TCR beta sequences accurately predicted the HLA-A and HLA-B alleles for most subjects in the first cohort. Because counts were too low, approximately 15 rarely observed V segments, including chromosome 9 orphons, were excluded from the earlier analysis of roughly 580 of the donors. In a later analysis, the rate of TCR association differed among HLA loci, with DRB1 alleles having the most associated TCRs and HLA-C alleles having the fewest. Correlated functional status among segregating V segments might reflect linkage disequilibrium, but an unknown experimental factor could not be ruled out. Compared with the roughly 700-donor mean, donors in an Asian-associated ancestry cluster had fewer N-insertions in productive TCRs, according to a later genetic analysis. Most CMV-associated TCR beta chains appeared to be HLA-restricted in a later analysis, and the HLA associations seemed to be driven largely by CMV exposure. It was suggested by the authors that the approach could potentially be generalized to other disease states and immunological phenotypes. Because the 87-base-pair reads could not distinguish some IMGT-functional V segments, including TRBV6-2 and TRBV6-3, those segments were excluded. According to a later analysis, parvovirus B19, influenza, CMV and Epstein-Barr virus appeared linked to several top co-occurrence clusters. For the cohort, immune exposure information was limited to CMV serostatus.

To note about this clone: Its antigen is still unknown. Nothing much larger sits one base from this clone, and base qualities are not available.

This sequence originates from a woman aged 40 to 50 in good health and CMV-seropositive. The chain uses TRBV27 and TRBJ1-4; TRBD1 lines up with 9 middle nucleotides. The sample taken for sequencing was PBMCs. The DNA is as follows: TGTGCCAGCAGCCGGGACAGGGTTTCAAAACTGTTTTTT. This sequence encodes CASSRDRVSKLFF.